The TCR beta chain under discussion was sequenced for a study of T cell responses to AZD1222 COVID-19 vaccine. Whole-study findings and limits: Unmutated regions of variants are reportedly targeted by nearly half of spike-specific TCRs. There were mostly white British donors and more females than males, and clonal diversity was possibly underestimated. There were vaccine-associated CD4 TCRs across spike, dominant at 160-218 and 743-854. Two AZD1222 doses significantly raised spike-specific TCR breadth and depth over controls.

The assay was immunoSEQ multiplex PCR, and TCRdb's table has in-frame clones only and misses some. The table includes 45,000 to 70,000 clones, 75% to 90% detected once. Remarks on this clone: Antigen: not known.

CDR1 is MDHEN, CDR2 SYDVKM, per germline. The CDR3 is 13 residues long. V gave up 6 bases and J gave up 0 bases, with 8 bases separating them. The sequence was obtained from an adult in good health. Sequences were derived from peripheral blood, sampled on day 0 of AZD1222 vaccination. The chain combines TRBV28 with TRBJ1-1; no firm D call. The CDR3 spells CASSPLMNTEAFF. The DNA of the CDR3 is TGTGCCAGCAGCCCCCTGATGAACACTGAAGCTTTCTTT.